The source of this TCR beta chain is a study of regulatory dendritic cells for organ transplantation. Produced via immunoSEQ multiplex PCR; TCRdb's table is partial and in-frame only. The table includes tens of thousands of clones, 65% to 90% detected once. Sorted T cells were CFSE-labeled and cultured roughly five days with allogeneic regulatory or mature dendritic cells at 1:10. The germline V and J ends were trimmed by 7 bases and 4 bases, with 11 bases remaining between them. Germline lookup yields CDR1 MNHEY and CDR2 SVGAGI. The CDR3 is 13 amino acids. Comment on this clone: Its antigen remains unidentified.

The chain has TRBV6-5 and TRBJ1-3; D gene ambiguous. Source material: naive CD4+ T cells from blood cultured with dendritic cells. Indicated subset: CD45RA+ naive T cells. The TCR comes from a human donor in good health. The CDR3 sequence is CASTRSWGNTIYF. The CDR3 nucleotides read TGTGCCAGCACCCGTTCGTGGGGAAACACCATATATTTT.